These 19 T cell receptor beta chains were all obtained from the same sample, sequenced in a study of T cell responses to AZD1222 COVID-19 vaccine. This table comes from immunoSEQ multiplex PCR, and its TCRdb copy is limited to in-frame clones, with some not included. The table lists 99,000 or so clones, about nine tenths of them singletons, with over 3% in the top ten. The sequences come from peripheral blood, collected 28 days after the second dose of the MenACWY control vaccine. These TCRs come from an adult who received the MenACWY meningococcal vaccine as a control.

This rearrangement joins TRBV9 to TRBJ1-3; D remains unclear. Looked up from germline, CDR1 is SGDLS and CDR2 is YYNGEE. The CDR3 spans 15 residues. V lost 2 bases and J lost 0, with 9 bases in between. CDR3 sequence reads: CASSVTGNSGNTIYF. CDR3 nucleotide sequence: TGTGCCAGCAGCGTCACGGGAAACTCTGGAAACACCATATATTTT.

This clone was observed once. CDR3 coding DNA: TGTGCCAGCAGGCCGGGACTAGCGGGCGATACGCAGTATTTT. Amino acids: CASRPGLAGDTQYF. The chain is built from TRBV6-5 and TRBJ2-3; TRBD2 agrees at 12 bases. The germline V gene has CDR1 MNHEY and CDR2 SVGAGI. This CDR3 contains 14 residues. The trim removed 6 bases at V and 6 bases at J, leaving 4 bases unmatched.

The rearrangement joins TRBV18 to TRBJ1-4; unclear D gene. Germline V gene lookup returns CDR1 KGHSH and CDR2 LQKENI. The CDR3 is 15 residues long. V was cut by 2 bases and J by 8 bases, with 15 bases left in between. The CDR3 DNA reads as TGTGCCAGCTCACCATTGGGCCAGTTAGAGGAAAAACTGTTTTTT. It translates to CASSPLGQLEEKLFF.

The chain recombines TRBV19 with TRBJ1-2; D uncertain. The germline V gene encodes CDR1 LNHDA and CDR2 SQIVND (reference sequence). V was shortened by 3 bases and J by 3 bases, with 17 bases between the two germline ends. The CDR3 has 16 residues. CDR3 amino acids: CASSMTPPDGDYGYTF. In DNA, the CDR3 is TGTGCCAGTAGTATGACCCCTCCGGACGGGGACTATGGCTACACCTTC.

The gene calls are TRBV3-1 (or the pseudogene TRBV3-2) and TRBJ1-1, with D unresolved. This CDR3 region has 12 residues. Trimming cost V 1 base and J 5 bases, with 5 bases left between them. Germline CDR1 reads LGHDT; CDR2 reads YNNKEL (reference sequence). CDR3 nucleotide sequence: TGTGCCAGCAGCCAAGTTCGAACTGAAGCTTTCTTT. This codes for CASSQVRTEAFF.

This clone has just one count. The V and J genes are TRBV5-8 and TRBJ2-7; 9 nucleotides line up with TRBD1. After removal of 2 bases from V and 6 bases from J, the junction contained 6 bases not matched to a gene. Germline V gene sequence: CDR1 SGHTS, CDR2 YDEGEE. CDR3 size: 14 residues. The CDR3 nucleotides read TGTGCCAGCAGCTTCGGGACAGGGAAAGGCGAGCAGTACTTC. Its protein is CASSFGTGKGEQYF.

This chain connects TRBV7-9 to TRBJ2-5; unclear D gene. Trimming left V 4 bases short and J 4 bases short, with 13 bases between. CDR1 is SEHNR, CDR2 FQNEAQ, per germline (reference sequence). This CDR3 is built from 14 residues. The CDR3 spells CASSSLETGETQYF. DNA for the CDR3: TGTGCCAGCAGCTCGTTAGAGACCGGAGAGACCCAGTACTTC. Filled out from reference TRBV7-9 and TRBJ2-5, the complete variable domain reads DTGVSQNPRHKITKRGQNVTFRCDPISEHNRLYWYRQTLGQGPEFLTYFQNEAQLEKSRLLSDRFSAERPKGSFSTLEIQRTEQGDSAMYLCASSSLETGETQYFGPGTRLLVL.

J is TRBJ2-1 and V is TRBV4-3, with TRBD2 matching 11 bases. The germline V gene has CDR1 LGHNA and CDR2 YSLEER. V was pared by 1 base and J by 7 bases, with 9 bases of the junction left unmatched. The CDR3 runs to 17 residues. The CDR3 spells CASSQAVVAGGRNEQFF. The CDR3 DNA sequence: TGCGCCAGCAGCCAAGCGGTAGTAGCGGGGGGGCGTAATGAGCAGTTCTTC.

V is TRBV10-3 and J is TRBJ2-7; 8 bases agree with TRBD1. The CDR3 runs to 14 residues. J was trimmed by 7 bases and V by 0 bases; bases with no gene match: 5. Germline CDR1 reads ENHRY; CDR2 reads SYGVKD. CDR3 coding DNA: TGTGCCATCAGTGAGTCCGGGACAGGTACTGAGCAGTACTTC. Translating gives CAISESGTGTEQYF.

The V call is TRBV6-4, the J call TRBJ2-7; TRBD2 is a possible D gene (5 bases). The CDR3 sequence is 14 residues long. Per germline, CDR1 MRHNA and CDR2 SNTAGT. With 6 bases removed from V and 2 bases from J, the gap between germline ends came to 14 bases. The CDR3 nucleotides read TGTGCCAGCAGCGCGGGCCTCGGGGCCTACGAGCAGTACTTC. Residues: CASSAGLGAYEQYF.

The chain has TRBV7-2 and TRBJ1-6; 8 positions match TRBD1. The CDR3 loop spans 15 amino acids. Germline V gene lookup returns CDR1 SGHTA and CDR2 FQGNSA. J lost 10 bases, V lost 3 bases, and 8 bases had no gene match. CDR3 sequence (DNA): TGTGCCAGCAGCTTTCGACAGGGGACGAGATCACCCCTCCACTTT. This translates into CASSFRQGTRSPLHF.

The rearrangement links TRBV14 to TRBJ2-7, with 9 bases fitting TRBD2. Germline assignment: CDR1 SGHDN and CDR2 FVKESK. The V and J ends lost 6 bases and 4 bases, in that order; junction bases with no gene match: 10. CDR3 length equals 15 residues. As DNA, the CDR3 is TGTGCCAGCAGTCTTAGCGGGGGCCCCGGGTACGAGCAGTACTTC. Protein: CASSLSGGPGYEQYF. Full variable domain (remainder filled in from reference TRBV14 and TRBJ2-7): EAGVTQFPSHSVIEKGQTVTLRCDPISGHDNLYWYRRVMGKEIKFLLHFVKESKQDESGMPNNRFLAERTGGTYSTLKVQPAELEDSGVYFCASSLSGGPGYEQYFGPGTRLTVT.

In nucleotides, the CDR3 is TGTGCCAGCAGCTTAACAAATCGGGATCCCGGGGAGCTGTTTTTT. Encoded protein: CASSLTNRDPGELFF. This rearrangement joins TRBV11-2 to TRBJ2-2; TRBD2 is a possible D gene (5 bases). Germline V gene data show CDR1 as SGHAT and CDR2 as FQNNGV. The CDR3 is 15 amino acids. The germline V and J ends were trimmed by 2 bases and 6 bases, with 13 bases remaining between them. Together with reference TRBV11-2 and TRBJ2-2, the CDR3 gives the full variable domain: EAGVAQSPRYKIIEKRQSVAFWCNPISGHATLYWYQQILGQGPKLLIQFQNNGVVDDSQLPKDRFSAERLKGVDSTLKIQPAKLEDSAVYLCASSLTNRDPGELFFGEGSRLTVL.

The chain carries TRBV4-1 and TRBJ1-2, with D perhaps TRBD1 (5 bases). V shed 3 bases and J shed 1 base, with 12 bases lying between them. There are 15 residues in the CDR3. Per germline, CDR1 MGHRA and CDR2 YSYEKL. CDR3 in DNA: TGCGCCAGCAGCCAGGACACAGGAGTTAACTATGGCTACACCTTC. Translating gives CASSQDTGVNYGYTF.

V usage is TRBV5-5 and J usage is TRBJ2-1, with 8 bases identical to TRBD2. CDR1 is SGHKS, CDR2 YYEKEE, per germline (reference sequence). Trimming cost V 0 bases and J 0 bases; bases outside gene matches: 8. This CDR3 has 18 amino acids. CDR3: CASSLEIAGSSSYNEQFF. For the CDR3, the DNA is TGTGCCAGCAGCTTGGAGATAGCGGGGTCGAGCTCCTACAATGAGCAGTTCTTC.

CDR3 nucleotide sequence: TGTGCCAGCAGCCCGATGGTTGGGACAGTGCTCTCTGAAGCTTTCTTT. This codes for CASSPMVGTVLSEAFF. V gene TRBV14 combines with J gene TRBJ1-1; 7 nucleotides match TRBD1. With 4 bases clipped from V and 6 bases from J, the junction kept 14 bases outside the gene matches. The length of the CDR3 is 16 residues. Germline-derived CDR1 and CDR2 are SGHDN and FVKESK.

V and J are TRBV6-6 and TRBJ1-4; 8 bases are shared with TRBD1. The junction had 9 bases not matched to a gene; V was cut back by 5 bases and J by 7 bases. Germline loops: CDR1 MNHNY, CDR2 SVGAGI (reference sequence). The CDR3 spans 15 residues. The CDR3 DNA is TGTGCCAGCAGTCAGGGACAGGTAGCGACTGAAAAACTGTTTTTT. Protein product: CASSQGQVATEKLFF.

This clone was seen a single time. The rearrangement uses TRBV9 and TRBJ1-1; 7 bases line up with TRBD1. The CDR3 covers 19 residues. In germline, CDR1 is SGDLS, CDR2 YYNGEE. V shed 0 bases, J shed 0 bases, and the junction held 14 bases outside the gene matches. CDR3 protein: CASSVGTRPTGRMNTEAFF. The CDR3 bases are TGTGCCAGCAGCGTAGGGACCCGACCGACAGGGAGGATGAACACTGAAGCTTTCTTT.

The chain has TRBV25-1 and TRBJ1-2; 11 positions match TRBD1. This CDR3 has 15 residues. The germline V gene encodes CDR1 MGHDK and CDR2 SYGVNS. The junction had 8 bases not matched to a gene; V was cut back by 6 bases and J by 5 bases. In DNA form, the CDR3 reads TGTGCCAGCAGCTCCCCCGGGACAGGGGGGTATGGCTACACCTTC. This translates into CASSSPGTGGYGYTF.